The 26 T cell receptor beta chains reported below all come from one sample, sequenced in a study of blood T cell repertoires in COVID-19. Libraries were prepared by immunoSEQ multiplex PCR; TCRdb keeps only in-frame clonotypes and omits some of them. The data show around 220,000 clones, with 86% seen just once and around 9.6% held by the top ten. Sequenced: peripheral blood. The origin of the receptors is a woman between 50 and 59 years old with COVID-19, enrolled during active disease.

The chain carries TRBV19 and TRBJ2-3, with unresolved D. The V and J ends lost 8 bases and 1 base respectively, with 10 bases between them. Germline V gives CDR1 LNHDA, CDR2 SQIVND (reference sequence). CDR3 size: 13 residues. The CDR3 protein is CASSEAGTDTQYF. The CDR3 DNA sequence: TGTGCCAGTTCCGAGGCAGGCACAGATACGCAGTATTTT.

V gene TRBV19 combines with J gene TRBJ1-5; D may be TRBD1 (6 bases). Germline CDR1 reads LNHDA; CDR2 reads SQIVND (reference sequence). Trimming removed 1 base from V and 0 bases from J, with 16 bases in between. The CDR3 runs 18 residues. The CDR3 loop is CASSIARTEFYSNQPQHF. Here the CDR3 DNA reads TGTGCCAGTAGTATAGCAAGGACAGAGTTCTATAGCAATCAGCCCCAGCATTTT.

The J gene is TRBJ1-6, the V gene TRBV4-1; 8 bases align to TRBD1. Per germline, CDR1 MGHRA and CDR2 YSYEKL. The CDR3 length is 18 residues. Trimming at V came to 3 bases and at J to 6 bases, leaving 13 bases not matched to a gene. The CDR3 sequence is CASSQLGGTGSSNSPLHF. The CDR3 DNA reads TGCGCCAGCAGCCAGCTAGGCGGGACAGGCAGCAGTAATTCACCCCTCCACTTT.

This chain links TRBV5-1 with TRBJ1-4, with D perhaps matching TRBD1 (5 bases). Looked up from germline, CDR1 is SGHRS and CDR2 is YFSETQ. The V and J ends lost 5 bases and 2 bases respectively, with 13 bases between them. CDR3 size: 15 residues. In DNA form, the CDR3 reads TGCGCCAGCAGACCGGCAGGGTCCACTAATGAAAAACTGTTTTTT. Protein: CASRPAGSTNEKLFF.

J is TRBJ2-5 and V is TRBV19; 8 nucleotides align to TRBD2. The CDR3 loop spans 15 amino acids. In germline, CDR1 is LNHDA, CDR2 SQIVND (reference sequence). V gave up 5 bases and J gave up 5 bases; unmatched junction bases: 10. The CDR3 bases are TGTGCCAGTAGTCTCATCTTCGGCGGGGGGGAGACCCAGTACTTC. This gives the protein CASSLIFGGGETQYF.

This clone was counted only a few times. The chain is built from TRBV18 and TRBJ1-2; 7 positions match TRBD1. Germline trimming cut 3 bases from V and 7 bases from J; bases unmatched to any gene: 5. The CDR3 is 13 residues long. CDR1 is KGHSH and CDR2 is LQKENI in the germline V gene. CDR3 amino acids: CASSPPTGLGYTF. CDR3 sequence (DNA): TGTGCCAGCTCACCCCCGACAGGGCTTGGCTACACCTTC.

The chain couples TRBV4-3 to TRBJ1-6; tentatively, D is TRBD1 (6 bases). V dropped 0 bases and J dropped 0 bases, with 12 bases sitting between them. There are 18 residues in the CDR3. Germline CDR1 reads LGHNA; CDR2 reads YSLEER. CDR3 bases: TGCGCCAGCAGCCAAGATCTTGCGGGGGCCTCCTATAATTCACCCCTCCACTTT. This encodes CASSQDLAGASYNSPLHF.

This chain uses TRBV15 with TRBJ1-6, with TRBD1 matching 8 bases. Germline V gives CDR1 LNHNV, CDR2 YYDKDF (reference sequence). CDR3 length equals 15 residues. V was pared by 3 bases and J by 10 bases, with 8 bases of the junction left unmatched. CDR3 sequence: CATSRTGEGGSPLHF. Written as DNA, the CDR3 is TGTGCCACCAGCAGGACAGGGGAAGGGGGATCACCCCTCCACTTT.

The chain links TRBV9 to TRBJ2-3; the match to TRBD1 covers 8 bases. Germline V gives CDR1 SGDLS, CDR2 YYNGEE. After removal of 6 bases from V and 5 bases from J, the junction contained 20 bases not matched to a gene. The CDR3 is made up of 18 amino acids. The CDR3 DNA sequence: TGTGCCAGCAACAGCAAAAGGTCCGGGACAGGAGGCCGAGATACGCAGTATTTT. Translating it yields CASNSKRSGTGGRDTQYF.

Regarding this clone: The same CDR3 is also encoded by other DNA sequences in this sample. The chain has TRBV5-4 and TRBJ1-6; 10 bases are shared with TRBD1. CDR1 SGHNT and CDR2 YYREEE come from the germline V gene (reference sequence). V trimming: 4 bases; J trimming: 10 bases; junction bases outside the gene matches: 5. The CDR3 covers 14 residues. This CDR3 is CASSPDRGHSPLHF. CDR3 DNA sequence: TGTGCCAGCAGCCCTGACAGGGGGCACTCACCCCTCCACTTT.

This sequence joins TRBV19 and TRBJ1-2; 9 bases line up with TRBD1. Germline V lookup: CDR1 LNHDA, CDR2 SQIVND (reference sequence). Unmatched junction bases numbered 10, after V lost 5 bases and J lost 0 bases. CDR3 length: 17 amino acids. CDR3 in amino acids: CASSYLGQGKANYGYTF. The CDR3 DNA is TGTGCCAGTAGTTACCTCGGACAGGGGAAAGCTAACTATGGCTACACCTTC.

The chain recombines TRBV19 with TRBJ1-3; no definite D call. Germline-derived CDR1 and CDR2 are LNHDA and SQIVND (reference sequence). The CDR3 runs to 12 residues. V shed 1 base and J shed 8 bases, with 6 bases lying between them. CDR3 region: CASSIGRDTIYF. Here the CDR3 DNA reads TGTGCCAGTAGTATAGGGCGGGACACCATATATTTT.

CDR3 in DNA: TGTGCCATCAGTGGGGGACAGGGGGGGACCCAAGAGACCCAGTACTTC. Protein sequence: CAISGGQGGTQETQYF. The V call is TRBV10-3, the J call TRBJ2-5, with TRBD1 identical over 11 bases. The germline gives CDR1 ENHRY, CDR2 SYGVKD. The CDR3 is made up of 16 amino acids. Losses at the gene ends were 4 bases for V and 1 base for J; bases not matched to a gene: 5.

The chain uses TRBV7-6 and TRBJ1-3; possible D gene TRBD1, 5 bases. The length of the CDR3 is 16 residues. Germline lookup yields CDR1 SGHVS and CDR2 FNYEAQ. V was pared by 5 bases and J by 3 bases, with 17 bases between. The chain's CDR3 is CASSPAGRKSGNTIYF. In DNA form, the CDR3 reads TGTGCCAGCAGCCCTGCGGGACGCAAAAGTGGAAACACCATATATTTT.

The chain has TRBV12-3 or TRBV12-4 and TRBJ1-1; tentative D call: TRBD1 (5 bases). This CDR3 spans 11 amino acids. The ends were cut back, 8 bases at V and 9 bases at J, with 13 bases in the middle. CDR3 nucleotide sequence: TGTGCCAGCGGAGCGGGGGTTAAAGCTTTCTTT. As protein: CASGAGVKAFF.

The chain employs TRBV5-1 and TRBJ1-1; the match to TRBD1 covers 7 bases. The V gene's germline CDR1 is SGHRS and CDR2 YFSETQ. J was trimmed by 11 bases and V by 4 bases; bases with no gene match: 8. This CDR3 is built from 12 residues. This CDR3 reads CASSLTGADAFF. The DNA for the CDR3 is TGCGCCAGCAGCCTTACAGGGGCAGACGCTTTCTTT.

The chain combines TRBV12-5 with TRBJ2-4; 9 nucleotides line up with TRBD2. Germline CDR1 is LGHNT and CDR2 is FRNRAP. CDR3 length: 16 residues. Trimming took 0 bases from V and 1 from J; bases not matched to a gene: 1. CDR3 bases: TGTGCTAGTGGTTTGGTTAGCGGGAGCGCCAAAAACATTCAGTACTTC. Amino acid sequence: CASGLVSGSAKNIQYF.

The chain employs TRBV12-5 and TRBJ1-5; D is unresolved. The germline V gene encodes CDR1 LGHNT and CDR2 FRNRAP. The CDR3 spans 18 residues. The V end lost 0 bases, the J end lost 4 bases, and 19 bases lay between the germline ends. Here the CDR3 DNA reads TGTGCTAGTGGTTTGGTAGCGAGCCCTGGCGGTAGAAATCAGCCCCAGCATTTT. Its translation: CASGLVASPGGRNQPQHF.

V usage is TRBV19 and J usage is TRBJ1-2; the D gene is possibly TRBD1 (5 bases). The CDR3 spans 14 residues. Per germline, CDR1 LNHDA and CDR2 SQIVND (reference sequence). Trimming cost V 5 bases and J 0 bases, with 10 bases left between them. CDR3 DNA sequence: TGTGCCAGTAGTCCAGGGTCACCTAACTATGGCTACACCTTC. Translating it yields CASSPGSPNYGYTF.

This clone turned up a few times. The chain employs TRBV5-4 and TRBJ2-1; tentative D call: TRBD1 (7 bases). Trimming left V 3 bases short and J 7 bases short, with 17 bases between. Germline V lookup: CDR1 SGHNT, CDR2 YYREEE (reference sequence). The CDR3 length is 15 residues. The CDR3 coding sequence is TGTGCCAGCAGCTCGGGGGCAGGGGGGATTAATGAGCAGTTCTTC. Its translation: CASSSGAGGINEQFF.

This clone was recorded only once. The V gene is TRBV10-3, the J gene TRBJ1-5; 7 nucleotides agree with TRBD1. There are 15 residues in the CDR3. After removal of 0 bases from V and 7 bases from J, the junction contained 6 bases not matched to a gene. Germline CDR1 and CDR2: ENHRY and SYGVKD. CDR3 bases: TGTGCCATCAGTGAGTCAGGGAACAGGGGACAGCCCCAGCATTTT. Residues: CAISESGNRGQPQHF.

The chain has TRBV6-2 or TRBV6-3 and TRBJ1-5; 8 bases are a match to TRBD1. V lost 5 bases to trimming and J lost 3 bases; unmatched junction nucleotides: 9. Per the germline V gene, CDR1 is MNHEY and CDR2 is SVGEGT. The CDR3 runs to 16 residues. The CDR3 nucleotides read TGTGCCAGCAGTCCCCTGACAGGGGATCCCAATCAGCCCCAGCATTTT. This codes for CASSPLTGDPNQPQHF.

The V call is TRBV30, the J call TRBJ1-2, with D possibly being TRBD1 (5 bases). Trimming cost V 1 base and J 4 bases, with 16 bases left between them. The CDR3 has 15 amino acids. From germline, CDR1 is GTSNPN and CDR2 SVGIG (reference sequence). CDR3 DNA: TGTGCCTGGAGTGCTAGACAGCGGGGAGGCTATGGCTACACCTTC. This codes for CAWSARQRGGYGYTF.

This clone was recorded only once. Different DNA sequences within this sample yield the same CDR3. This sequence joins TRBV30 and TRBJ2-1; D is perhaps TRBD1 (5 bases). V was pared by 0 bases and J by 4 bases, with 10 bases between. The CDR3 has 14 residues. The germline V gene has CDR1 GTSNPN and CDR2 SVGIG (reference sequence). The CDR3 is CAWSVLTGYNEQFF. The CDR3 nucleotides are TGTGCCTGGAGTGTCCTTACAGGATACAATGAGCAGTTCTTC.

J is TRBJ2-6 and V is TRBV6-6; no firm D call. There are 14 residues in the CDR3. The V end lost 5 bases, the J end lost 0 bases, and 5 bases lay between the germline ends. The germline V gene has CDR1 MNHNY and CDR2 SVGAGI (reference sequence). CDR3 bases: TGTGCCAGCAGTGGAGTCTCTGGGGCCAACGTCCTGACTTTC. Protein sequence: CASSGVSGANVLTF.

The chain recombines TRBV11-2 with TRBJ2-6; TRBD1 matches at 7 bases. The CDR3 runs to 17 residues. V shed 0 bases, J shed 3 bases, and the junction held 5 bases outside the gene matches. From germline, CDR1 is SGHAT and CDR2 FQNNGV. Written as DNA, the CDR3 is TGTGCCAGCAGCTTAGATATCAGGGGGTATGGGGCCAACGTCCTGACTTTC. Protein sequence: CASSLDIRGYGANVLTF.